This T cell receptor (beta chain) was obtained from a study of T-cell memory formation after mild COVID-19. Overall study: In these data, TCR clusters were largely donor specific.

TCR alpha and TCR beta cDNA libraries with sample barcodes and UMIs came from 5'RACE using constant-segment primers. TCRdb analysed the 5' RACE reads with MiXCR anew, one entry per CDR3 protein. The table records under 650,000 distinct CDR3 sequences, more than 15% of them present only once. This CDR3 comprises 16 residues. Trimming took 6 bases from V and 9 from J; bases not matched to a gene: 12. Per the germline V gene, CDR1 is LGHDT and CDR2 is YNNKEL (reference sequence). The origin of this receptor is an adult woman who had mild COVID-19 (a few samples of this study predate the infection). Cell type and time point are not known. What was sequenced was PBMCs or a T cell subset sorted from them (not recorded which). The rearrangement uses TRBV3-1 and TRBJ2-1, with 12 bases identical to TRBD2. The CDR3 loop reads CASSNRASGGASEQFF. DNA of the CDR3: TGTGCCAGCAGTAATCGAGCTAGCGGGGGGGCCAGTGAGCAGTTCTTC.